The 26 T cell receptor beta chains reported below all come from one sample, sequenced in a study of CD8 T cells in ankylosing spondylitis (dated by TCRdb to about 2017). On the study overall, not on this receptor specifically: A TCR beta motif made up of seven or eight highly homologous amino acid variants appeared to be characteristic of blood from ankylosing spondylitis patients.

Their antigens remain unidentified. The receptor library was made with 5' RACE. Sequencing instrument: Illumina HiSeq 2500. TCRdb cleaned the public reads at Q25 with fastp, built clones with MiXCR and kept in-frame beta chains. For every CDR3 protein sequence, its rows merge into one entry that carries the most common genes and DNA. The sample includes 500,000 to 550,000 distinct CDR3 sequences, with 10% to 15% observed a single time. Under 7.5% of the sample is held by the ten biggest clonotypes. Sequencing was carried out using blood, either unsorted or a sorted T cell fraction (not recorded which). The receptors were gathered from a male donor with ankylosing spondylitis.

This clonotype has a count of ten or more. V usage is TRBV29-1 and J usage is TRBJ2-6, with 11 bases identical to TRBD1. From germline, CDR1 is SQVTM and CDR2 ANQGSEA. The trim removed 5 bases at V and 3 bases at J, leaving 9 bases unmatched. There are 17 residues in the CDR3. The chain's CDR3 is CSVSGQGATIGANVLTF. CDR3 DNA: TGCAGCGTTTCCGGACAGGGGGCGACAATTGGGGCCAACGTCCTGACTTTC. Full variable domain (outside the CDR3, taken from reference TRBV29-1 and TRBJ2-6): SAVISQKPSRDICQRGTSLTIQCQVDSQVTMMFWYRQQPGQSLTLIATANQGSEATYESGFVIDKFPISRPNLTFSTLTVSNMSPEDSSIYLCSVSGQGATIGANVLTFGAGSRLTVL.

Ten or more counts support this clonotype. This chain joins TRBV7-9 and TRBJ2-6; 9 positions match TRBD1. Germline CDR1 is SEHNR and CDR2 is FQNEAQ (reference sequence). Trimming cost V 7 bases and J 0 bases; bases outside gene matches: 10. CDR3 size: 18 residues. The CDR3 DNA sequence: TGTGCCAGCACCTCTCCGGGACAGGGCTTCTCTGGGGCCAACGTCCTGACTTTC. It is translated as CASTSPGQGFSGANVLTF. Full variable domain (rest looked up from reference TRBV7-9 and TRBJ2-6): DTGVSQNPRHKITKRGQNVTFRCDPISEHNRLYWYRQTLGQGPEFLTYFQNEAQLEKSRLLSDRFSAERPKGSFSTLEIQRTEQGDSAMYLCASTSPGQGFSGANVLTFGAGSRLTVL.

The chain has TRBV7-2 and TRBJ2-1; D remains unclear. The CDR3 totals 15 residues. CDR1 SGHTA and CDR2 FQGNSA come from the germline V gene. V was trimmed by 3 bases and J by 1 base, leaving 10 bases between them. CDR3 coding DNA: TGTGCCAGCAGCTTCCCTGGTGAGTCCTACAATGAGCAGTTCTTC. It codes for CASSFPGESYNEQFF.

This clonotype was counted between two and nine times. The chain recombines TRBV29-1 with TRBJ1-5; D is undetermined. Germline assignment: CDR1 SQVTM and CDR2 ANQGSEA. The CDR3 runs 14 residues. The germline V and J ends were trimmed by 7 bases and 1 base, with 14 bases remaining between them. CDR3: CSGFRDQSNQPQHF. The CDR3 region has the DNA TGCAGCGGCTTCAGAGATCAAAGCAATCAGCCCCAGCATTTT.

This chain connects TRBV5-1 to TRBJ2-7; D is perhaps TRBD1 or TRBD2 (5 bases each). Germline V gene data show CDR1 as SGHRS and CDR2 as YFSETQ. CDR3 length: 13 amino acids. V was shortened by 4 bases and J by 3 bases, with 11 bases between the two germline ends. CDR3 amino acids: CASSPGRGYEQYF. As DNA, the CDR3 is TGCGCCAGCAGCCCGGGAAGGGGCTACGAGCAGTACTTC.

This clonotype came up a few times. The V and J genes are TRBV5-1 and TRBJ1-4, with TRBD1 identical over 10 bases. The CDR3 covers 14 residues. CDR1 and CDR2 from the germline V gene are SGHRS and YFSETQ. The trim removed 3 bases at V and 6 bases at J, leaving 2 bases unmatched. The CDR3 sequence is CASSWGTGDEKLFF. In DNA form, the CDR3 reads TGCGCCAGCAGCTGGGGGACAGGGGATGAAAAACTGTTTTTT.

The sample holds many counts of this clonotype. The chain couples TRBV6-1 to TRBJ2-7; maybe TRBD2 (6 bases). The CDR3 covers 14 residues. Per the germline V gene, CDR1 is MNHNS and CDR2 is SASEGT. V was cut by 4 bases and J by 4 bases, with 14 bases left in between. For the CDR3, the DNA is TGTGCCAGCAGTGCTAGGGACTGGGAATACGAGCAGTACGTC. It encodes CASSARDWEYEQYV.

This clonotype was seen a handful of times. V gene TRBV7-8 combines with J gene TRBJ2-2; unclear D gene. V was clipped by 3 bases and J by 0 bases, with 11 bases between them. This CDR3 is built from 16 residues. Germline CDR1 reads SGHVS; CDR2 reads FQNEAQ. The CDR3 coding sequence is TGTGCCAGCAGCTTTGCGGAAGGAACGAACACCGGGGAGCTGTTTTTT. Residues: CASSFAEGTNTGELFF. Complete variable domain (other parts from reference TRBV7-8 and TRBJ2-2): GAGVSQSPRYKVAKRGQDVALRCDPISGHVSLFWYQQALGQGPEFLTYFQNEAQLDKSGLPSDRFFAERPEGSVSTLKIQRTQQEDSAVYLCASSFAEGTNTGELFFGEGSRLTVL.

The V call is TRBV5-6, the J call TRBJ1-5; a possible D gene is TRBD1 (6 bases). From germline, CDR1 is SGHDT and CDR2 YYEEEE. V was pared by 4 bases and J by 7 bases, with 15 bases between. This CDR3 is 14 amino acids long. The CDR3 DNA reads TGTGCCAGCAGCCCGGCGGGGGCGGGACAGCCCCAGCATTTT. Its translation is CASSPAGAGQPQHF.

This clonotype showed up just a few times. Given the absence of the conserved phenylalanine or tryptophan at the CDR3 end, a read error is likely. The chain joins TRBV27 to TRBJ2-3; perhaps TRBD2 as D (6 bases). The CDR3 spans 16 residues. Looked up from germline, CDR1 is MNHEY and CDR2 is SMNVEV (reference sequence). The V end lost 2 bases, the J end lost 2 bases, and 14 bases lay between the germline ends. CDR3 amino acids: CASSLTRGAFTDTQYL. CDR3 in DNA: TGTGCCAGCAGTTTAACTCGCGGGGCTTTCACAGATACGCAGTATCTT.

This clonotype was observed many times. The chain has TRBV27 and TRBJ1-1, with 9 positions matching TRBD1. CDR1 and CDR2 (germline): MNHEY, SMNVEV (reference sequence). The CDR3 contains 14 residues. V lost 5 bases to trimming and J lost 3 bases; unmatched junction nucleotides: 4. The CDR3 sequence is CASSTGQGYTEAFF. DNA of the CDR3: TGTGCCAGCAGTACAGGACAGGGGTACACTGAAGCTTTCTTT.

This clonotype was counted a few times. The chain combines TRBV19 with TRBJ2-3, with 11 bases fitting TRBD2. This CDR3 spans 16 amino acids. Trimming took 8 bases from V and 0 from J; bases not matched to a gene: 7. In germline, CDR1 is LNHDA, CDR2 SQIVND (reference sequence). CDR3 coding DNA: TGTGCCAGTCTAGCGGGAGGCCGCGTAAGCACAGATACGCAGTATTTT. It specifies CASLAGGRVSTDTQYF.

The V call is TRBV15, the J call TRBJ1-4, with D perhaps matching TRBD1 (5 bases). This CDR3 comprises 17 residues. The V and J ends lost 0 bases and 0 bases respectively, with 11 bases between them. The V gene's germline CDR1 is LNHNV and CDR2 YYDKDF (reference sequence). The CDR3 here is CATSRDRGAPTNEKLFF. As DNA, the CDR3 is TGTGCCACCAGCAGAGACCGAGGGGCTCCAACTAATGAAAAACTGTTTTTT.

The V gene is TRBV4-2, the J gene TRBJ1-2; a weak D match, TRBD1 (5 bases). Germline values: CDR1 LGHNA, CDR2 YNFKEQ. CDR3 length: 14 amino acids. Deletions cut 6 bases from V and 7 bases from J, with 18 bases between. As DNA, the CDR3 is TGTGCCAGCAGGGGAGAGGGACGTTTGTTTGGCTACACCTTC. Translation gives CASRGEGRLFGYTF.

This clonotype was seen a handful of times. The chain joins TRBV20-1 to TRBJ2-3; 7 bases are a match to TRBD1. CDR1 and CDR2 (germline): DFQATT, SNEGSKA (reference sequence). The ends lost 5 bases at V and 2 bases at J; junction bases unmatched: 7. The CDR3 loop spans 14 amino acids. The CDR3 sequence: CSAQNRGPTDTQYF. CDR3 in DNA: TGCAGTGCTCAAAACAGGGGCCCCACAGATACGCAGTATTTT.

The table lists this clonotype with a few counts. V and J are TRBV5-1 and TRBJ2-5, with D unresolved. The V gene lost 2 bases and the J gene lost 1 base, with 9 bases spanning the gap. Germline CDR1 SGHRS, CDR2 YFSETQ. The CDR3 totals 14 residues. CDR3 in amino acids: CASSFFNSQETQYF. In DNA form, the CDR3 reads TGCGCCAGCAGCTTTTTTAACAGCCAAGAGACCCAGTACTTC.

The rearrangement joins TRBV12-3 or TRBV12-4 to TRBJ2-4; no clear D. V lost 3 bases, J lost 5 bases, and 11 bases lay in between. The CDR3 has 14 residues. In nucleotides, the CDR3 is TGTGCCAGCAGTTTTAGTAGGGCCCAAAACATTCAGTACTTC. This encodes CASSFSRAQNIQYF.

This clonotype has a handful of counts. CDR3 sequence (DNA): TGCAGTGCCACCTCCCCGATTGGGGCCAACGTCCTGACTTTC. This gives the protein CSATSPIGANVLTF. The rearrangement joins TRBV20-1 to TRBJ2-6; D is ambiguous. The ends were cut back, 6 bases at V and 3 bases at J, with 12 bases in the middle. The length of the CDR3 is 14 residues. Per the germline V gene, CDR1 is DFQATT and CDR2 is SNEGSKA (reference sequence).

The chain combines TRBV20-1 with TRBJ1-5, with D uncertain. Germline V gives CDR1 DFQATT, CDR2 SNEGSKA (reference sequence). The CDR3 sequence is 14 residues long. Between the trimmed V and J ends, which lost 6 bases and 3 bases, there was a span of 15 bases. The CDR3 protein is CSAIKDRFNQPQHF. CDR3 in DNA: TGCAGTGCCATTAAGGACCGCTTCAATCAGCCCCAGCATTTT.

The V gene is TRBV20-1, the J gene TRBJ2-7, with 7 bases matching TRBD1. In germline, CDR1 is DFQATT, CDR2 SNEGSKA (reference sequence). The CDR3 has 14 amino acids. After removal of 6 bases from V and 2 bases from J, the junction contained 10 bases not matched to a gene. In nucleotides, the CDR3 is TGCAGTGCGGTGGACAGGCGAACTACCTACGAGCAGTACTTC. It specifies CSAVDRRTTYEQYF.

There are many counts of this clonotype. The genes are TRBV5-1 and TRBJ2-1, with TRBD2 matching over 7 bases. CDR1 and CDR2 from the germline V gene are SGHRS and YFSETQ. The CDR3 runs 15 residues. Trimming took 5 bases from V and 1 from J; bases not matched to a gene: 6. The CDR3 sequence: CASRPGLESYNEQFF. The CDR3 DNA is TGCGCCAGCAGGCCCGGACTAGAATCCTACAATGAGCAGTTCTTC.

This clonotype was seen repeatedly, ten times or more. This sequence joins TRBV11-2 and TRBJ2-3; weak D call: TRBD2 (5 bases). V dropped 0 bases and J dropped 1 base, with 11 bases sitting between them. There are 16 residues in the CDR3. The germline V gene has CDR1 SGHAT and CDR2 FQNNGV. The CDR3 sequence: CASSLDTGWGTDTQYF. DNA of the CDR3: TGTGCCAGCAGCTTAGATACGGGGTGGGGCACAGATACGCAGTATTTT.

This clonotype has a handful of counts. The V and J genes are TRBV5-1 and TRBJ1-3, with 8 bases that match TRBD1. CDR1 and CDR2 (germline): SGHRS, YFSETQ. Trimming removed 0 bases from V and 0 bases from J; junction bases left unmatched: 2. This CDR3 contains 16 residues. CDR3 region: CASSLEGQASGNTIYF. CDR3 in DNA: TGCGCCAGCAGCTTGGAGGGACAGGCCTCTGGAAACACCATATATTTT.

This chain joins TRBV5-4 and TRBJ2-5, with no clear D. The germline CDR1 and CDR2 sequences are SGHNT and YYREEE (reference sequence). The V gene lost 1 base and the J gene lost 5 bases, with 9 bases spanning the gap. The CDR3 is 13 amino acids. The CDR3 DNA is TGTGCCAGCAGCTTGTACGGGCGGGAGACCCAGTACTTC. It translates to CASSLYGRETQYF.

This clonotype was seen many times. This chain connects TRBV3-1 to TRBJ2-1; D is perhaps TRBD1 or TRBD2 (5 bases each). The germline V gene has CDR1 LGHDT and CDR2 YNNKEL (reference sequence). This CDR3 region has 14 residues. With 3 bases removed from V and 4 bases from J, the gap between germline ends came to 10 bases. The CDR3 region has the DNA TGTGCCAGCAGCCATGGGGACCTTTACAATGAGCAGTTCTTC. It yields the protein CASSHGDLYNEQFF.

This clonotype has only a few counts. The chain has TRBV7-2 and TRBJ2-3; 9 bases fit TRBD2. The CDR3 is made up of 14 amino acids. Germline lookup yields CDR1 SGHTA and CDR2 FQGNSA. The ends lost 8 bases at V and 1 base at J; junction bases unmatched: 4. CDR3 in amino acids: CASHRTSGTDTQYF. The CDR3 bases are TGTGCCAGCCACCGGACTAGCGGCACAGATACGCAGTATTTT.